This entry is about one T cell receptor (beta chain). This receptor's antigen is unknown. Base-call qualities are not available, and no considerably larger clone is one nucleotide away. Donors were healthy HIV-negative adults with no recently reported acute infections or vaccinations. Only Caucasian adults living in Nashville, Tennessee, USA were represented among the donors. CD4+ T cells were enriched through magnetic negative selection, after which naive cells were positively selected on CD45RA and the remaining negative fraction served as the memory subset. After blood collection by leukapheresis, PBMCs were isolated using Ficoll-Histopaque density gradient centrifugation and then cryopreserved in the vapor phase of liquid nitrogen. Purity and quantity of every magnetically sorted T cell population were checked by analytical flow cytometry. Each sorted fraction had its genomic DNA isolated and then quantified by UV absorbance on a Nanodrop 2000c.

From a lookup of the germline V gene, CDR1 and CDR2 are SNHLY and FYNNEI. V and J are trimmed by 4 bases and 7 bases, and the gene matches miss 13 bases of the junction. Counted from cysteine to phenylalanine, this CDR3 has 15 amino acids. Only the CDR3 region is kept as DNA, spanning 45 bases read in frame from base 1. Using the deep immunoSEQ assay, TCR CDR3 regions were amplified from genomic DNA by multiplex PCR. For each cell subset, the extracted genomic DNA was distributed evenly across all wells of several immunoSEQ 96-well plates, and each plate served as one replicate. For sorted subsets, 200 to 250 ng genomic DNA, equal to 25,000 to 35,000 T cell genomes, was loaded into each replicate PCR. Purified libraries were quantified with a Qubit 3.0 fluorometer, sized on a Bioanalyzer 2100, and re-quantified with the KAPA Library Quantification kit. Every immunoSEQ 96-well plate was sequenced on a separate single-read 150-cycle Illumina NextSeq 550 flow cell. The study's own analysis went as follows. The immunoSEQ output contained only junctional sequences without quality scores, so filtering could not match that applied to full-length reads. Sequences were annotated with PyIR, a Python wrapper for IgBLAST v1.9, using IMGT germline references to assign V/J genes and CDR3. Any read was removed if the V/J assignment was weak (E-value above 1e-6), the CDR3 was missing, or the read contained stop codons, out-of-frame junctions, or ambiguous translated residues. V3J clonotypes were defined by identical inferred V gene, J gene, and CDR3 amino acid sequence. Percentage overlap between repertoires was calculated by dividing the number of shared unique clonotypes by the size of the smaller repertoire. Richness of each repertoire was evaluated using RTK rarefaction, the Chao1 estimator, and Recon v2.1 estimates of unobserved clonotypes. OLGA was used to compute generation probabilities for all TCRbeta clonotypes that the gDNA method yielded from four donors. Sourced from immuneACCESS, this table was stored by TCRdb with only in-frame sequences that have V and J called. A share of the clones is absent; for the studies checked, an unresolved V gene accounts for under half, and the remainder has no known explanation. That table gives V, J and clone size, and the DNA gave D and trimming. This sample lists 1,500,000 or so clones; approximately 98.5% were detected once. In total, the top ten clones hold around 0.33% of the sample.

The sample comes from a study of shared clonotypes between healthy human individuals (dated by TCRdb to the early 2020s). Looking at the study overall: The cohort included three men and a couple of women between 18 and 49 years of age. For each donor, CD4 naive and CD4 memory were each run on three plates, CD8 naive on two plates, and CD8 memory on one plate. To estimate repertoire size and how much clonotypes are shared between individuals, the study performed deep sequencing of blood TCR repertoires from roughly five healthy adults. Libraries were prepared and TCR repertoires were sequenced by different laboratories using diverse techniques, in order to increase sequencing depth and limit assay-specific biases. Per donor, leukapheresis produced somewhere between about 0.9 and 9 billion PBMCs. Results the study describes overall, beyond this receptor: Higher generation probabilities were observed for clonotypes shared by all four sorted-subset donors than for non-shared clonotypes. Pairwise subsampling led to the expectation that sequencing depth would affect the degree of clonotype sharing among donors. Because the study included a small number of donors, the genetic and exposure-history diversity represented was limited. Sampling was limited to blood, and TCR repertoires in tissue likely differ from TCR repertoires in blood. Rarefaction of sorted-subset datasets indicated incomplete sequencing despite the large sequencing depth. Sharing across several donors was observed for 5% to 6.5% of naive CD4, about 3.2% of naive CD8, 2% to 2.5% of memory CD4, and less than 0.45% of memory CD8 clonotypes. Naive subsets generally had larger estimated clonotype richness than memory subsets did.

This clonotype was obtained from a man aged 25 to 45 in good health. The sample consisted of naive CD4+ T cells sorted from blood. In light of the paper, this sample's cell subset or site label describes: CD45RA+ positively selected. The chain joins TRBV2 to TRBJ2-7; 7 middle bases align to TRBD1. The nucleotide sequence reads TGTGCCAGCAGTGCAGACAGGGTGGTTGGTAGGGAGCAGTACTTC. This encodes CASSADRVVGREQYF.